This record looks at one T cell receptor beta chain sequence and its context. Only in-frame clones appear in the TCRdb table, and some are missing; sequencing was by immunoSEQ multiplex PCR. The sample gives about 140,000 clones, about four fifths of which show up once; more than 6.5% is in the top ten. The CDR3 loop spans 15 amino acids. The V segment lost 0 bases and the J segment 7 bases; nucleotides outside the gene matches: 7. The germline gives CDR1 ENHRY, CDR2 SYGVKD. The data are from a study of blood T cell repertoires in COVID-19. The sequenced sample was peripheral blood. The TCR originated in a human donor in a cohort sampled during active COVID-19. The chain employs TRBV10-3 and TRBJ2-7, with 9 bases matching TRBD1. CDR3 nucleotides: TGTGCCATCAGTGAGTCGACAGGGGGGGATGGAGAGCAGTACTTC. Translation gives CAISESTGGDGEQYF.